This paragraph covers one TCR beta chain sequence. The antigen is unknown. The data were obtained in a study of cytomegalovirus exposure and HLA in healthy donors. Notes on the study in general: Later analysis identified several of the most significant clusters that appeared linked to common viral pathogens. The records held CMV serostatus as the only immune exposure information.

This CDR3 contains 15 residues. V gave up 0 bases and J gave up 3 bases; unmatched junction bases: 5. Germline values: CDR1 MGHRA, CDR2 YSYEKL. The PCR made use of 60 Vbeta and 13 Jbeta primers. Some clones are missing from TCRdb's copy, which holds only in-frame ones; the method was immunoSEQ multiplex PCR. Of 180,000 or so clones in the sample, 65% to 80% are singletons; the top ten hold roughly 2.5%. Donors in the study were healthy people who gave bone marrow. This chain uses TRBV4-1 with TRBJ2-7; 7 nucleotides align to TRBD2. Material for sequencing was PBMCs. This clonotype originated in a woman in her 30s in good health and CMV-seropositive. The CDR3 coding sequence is TGCGCCAGCAGCCAAGAATTAAGGGAGGGCTACGAGCAGTACTTC. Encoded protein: CASSQELREGYEQYF.